The next 4 T cell receptor beta chains were all read from a single sample in a study of blood T cells in healthy people across ages (dated by TCRdb to the mid-2010s). Preparation of the library involved 5' RACE. Sequencing was performed on an Illumina HiSeq 2500. The second PCR ran for about 6 to 11 cycles and used a J-beta primer mix along with a sample-barcoded 5' primer. TCRdb reprocessing: public reads trimmed at Q25 with fastp, clones called with MiXCR, in-frame beta chains kept. Rows matching on CDR3 protein sequence are summarized as one entry with the most common DNA and genes. This sample comprises about 780,000 distinct CDR3 sequences, approximately 59% of them detected only once. The ten top clones hold around 30% of the sample. The sample comprised blood. Source of these receptors: a man aged 25-40 years in good health.

This clonotype was counted a single time. This sequence joins TRBV6-1 and TRBJ2-7, with 8 positions matching TRBD1. The CDR3 consists of 14 residues. After removal of 5 bases from V and 0 bases from J, the junction contained 3 bases not matched to a gene. The germline V gene encodes CDR1 MNHNS and CDR2 SASEGT. The CDR3 reads CASSQGAPSYEQYF. CDR3 DNA sequence: TGTGCCAGCAGTCAGGGGGCTCCCTCCTACGAGCAGTACTTC.

The V gene is TRBV4-3, the J gene TRBJ2-3; D is uncertain. The V and J ends lost 1 base and 9 bases respectively, with 14 bases between them. The V gene's germline CDR1 is LGHNA and CDR2 YSLEER. The CDR3 runs to 14 residues. CDR3 in amino acids: CASSQADGAKTQYF. CDR3 sequence (DNA): TGCGCCAGCAGCCAAGCAGATGGAGCGAAAACGCAGTATTTT.

This rearrangement joins TRBV13 to TRBJ1-6; possibly TRBD1 for D (5 bases). The V end was cut by 5 bases, the J end by 3 bases, with 17 bases between. There are 17 residues in the CDR3. CDR1 is PRHDT, CDR2 FYEKMQ, per germline (reference sequence). The CDR3 DNA reads TGTGCCAGCAGCCTATTCCGGGGGGAACTCTATAATTCACCCCTCCACTTT. It yields the protein CASSLFRGELYNSPLHF. Full variable domain (outside the CDR3, taken from reference TRBV13 and TRBJ1-6): AAGVIQSPRHLIKEKRETATLKCYPIPRHDTVYWYQQGPGQDPQFLISFYEKMQSDKGSIPDRFSAQQFSDYHSELNMSSLELGDSALYFCASSLFRGELYNSPLHFGNGTRLTVT.

Remarks on this clonotype: A much larger clone lies one base from this, so it may be a read error. The chain uses TRBV7-8 and TRBJ2-1; the D is unclear. The V and J ends lost 5 bases and 8 bases respectively, with 7 bases between them. Germline values: CDR1 SGHVS, CDR2 FQNEAQ. CDR3 length equals 11 residues. CDR3 protein: CASSQYDEQFF. The CDR3 bases are TGTGCCAGCAGCCAGTACGATGAGCAGTTCTTC.